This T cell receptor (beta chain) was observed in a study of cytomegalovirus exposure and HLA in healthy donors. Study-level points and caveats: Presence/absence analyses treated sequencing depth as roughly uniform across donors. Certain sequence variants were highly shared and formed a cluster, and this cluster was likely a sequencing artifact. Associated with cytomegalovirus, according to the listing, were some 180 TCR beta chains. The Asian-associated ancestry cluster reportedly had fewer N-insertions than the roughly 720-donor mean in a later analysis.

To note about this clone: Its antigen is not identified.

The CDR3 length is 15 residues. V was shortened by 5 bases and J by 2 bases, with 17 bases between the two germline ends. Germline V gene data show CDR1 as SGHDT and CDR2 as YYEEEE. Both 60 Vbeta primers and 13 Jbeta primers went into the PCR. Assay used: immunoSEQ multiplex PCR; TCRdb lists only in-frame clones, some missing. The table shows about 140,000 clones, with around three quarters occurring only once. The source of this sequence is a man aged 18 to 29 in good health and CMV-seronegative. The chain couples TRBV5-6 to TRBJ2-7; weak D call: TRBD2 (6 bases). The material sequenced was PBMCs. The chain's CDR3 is CASRMATSTPYEQYF. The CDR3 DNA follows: TGTGCCAGCAGGATGGCCACTAGCACCCCCTACGAGCAGTACTTC. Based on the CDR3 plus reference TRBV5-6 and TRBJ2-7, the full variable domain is DAGVTQSPTHLIKTRGQQVTLRCSPKSGHDTVSWYQQALGQGPQFIFQYYEEEERQRGNFPDRFSGHQFPNYSSELNVNALLLGDSALYLCASRMATSTPYEQYFGPGTRLTVT.